The entry below gives a single T cell receptor beta chain sequence along with its context. Its antigen is currently unknown. This record belongs to a study of T cell responses to AZD1222 COVID-19 vaccine. Findings of the study overall: The donors showed a predominance of white British ancestry and of females, with possible underestimation of clonal diversity.

The CDR3 is made up of 15 amino acids. Germline V lookup: CDR1 MGHRA, CDR2 YSYEKL. V dropped 3 bases and J dropped 5; count of bases not matched to a gene: 9. The method was immunoSEQ multiplex PCR; TCRdb's version includes in-frame clones alone and lacks a portion of them. The sample carries 75,000 or so clones, under 95% recorded once. This TCR derives from an adult who received the AZD1222 COVID-19 vaccine. The V gene is TRBV4-1, the J gene TRBJ1-1; 7 positions agree with TRBD1. Sequenced here: peripheral blood, sampled 28 days after the second AZD1222 dose. CDR3 bases: TGCGCCAGCAGCCATGCCGACAGGGAGGGGACTGAAGCTTTCTTT. Protein product: CASSHADREGTEAFF.